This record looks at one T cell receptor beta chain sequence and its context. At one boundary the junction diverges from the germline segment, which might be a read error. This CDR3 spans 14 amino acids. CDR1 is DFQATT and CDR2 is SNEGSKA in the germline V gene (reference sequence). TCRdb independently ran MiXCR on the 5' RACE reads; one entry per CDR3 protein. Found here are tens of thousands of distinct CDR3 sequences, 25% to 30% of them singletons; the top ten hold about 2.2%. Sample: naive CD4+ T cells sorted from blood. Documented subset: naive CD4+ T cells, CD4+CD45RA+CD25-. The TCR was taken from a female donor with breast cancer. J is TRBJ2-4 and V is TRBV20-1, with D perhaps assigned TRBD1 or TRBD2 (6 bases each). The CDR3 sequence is CSATGASTKNMQYF. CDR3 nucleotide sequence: TGCAGTGCTACGGGGGCATCGACCAAAAACATGCAGTACTTC.